The next 28 T cell receptor beta chains were all read from a single sample in a study of T cell responses to AZD1222 COVID-19 vaccine. Assay: immunoSEQ multiplex PCR; the TCRdb copy retains only in-frame clones and omits some. Of around 160,000 clones listed, around 92% are singletons. Sample: peripheral blood, taken 28 days after the second AZD1222 dose. These receptors were taken from an adult who received the AZD1222 COVID-19 vaccine.

The CDR3 nucleotides are TGTGCCAGCGTAGAACAGGGAATCCCCTACGAGCAGTACTTC. It encodes CASVEQGIPYEQYF. This chain connects TRBV25-1 to TRBJ2-7, with D maybe TRBD1 (6 bases). This CDR3 comprises 14 residues. The germline CDR1 and CDR2 sequences are MGHDK and SYGVNS. V was clipped by 8 bases and J by 2 bases, with 16 bases between them.

The count of this clone is one. J is TRBJ2-1 and V is TRBV6-5; D uncertain. Trimming shortened V by 10 bases and J by 6 bases, and 22 bases separated the two germline ends. This CDR3 is built from 15 residues. The V gene's germline CDR1 is MNHEY and CDR2 SVGAGI. CDR3 nucleotides: TGTGCCACCGAGGTCGGGCTAGGGCGGAGCAATGAGCAGTTCTTC. Its translation is CATEVGLGRSNEQFF.

The chain combines TRBV9 with TRBJ2-1; D is uncertain. The CDR3 totals 13 residues. CDR1 SGDLS and CDR2 YYNGEE come from the germline V gene. The V end lost 0 bases, the J end lost 5 bases, and 6 bases lay between the germline ends. In nucleotides, the CDR3 is TGTGCCAGCAGCGTAGGAGCAGACAATGAGCAGTTCTTC. This sequence encodes CASSVGADNEQFF.

The gene calls are TRBV27 and TRBJ2-3, with D possibly being TRBD2 (5 bases). V lost 5 bases and J 5 bases, leaving 23 bases between the germline ends. The CDR3 runs 17 residues. The germline gives CDR1 MNHEY, CDR2 SMNVEV (reference sequence). CDR3 DNA sequence: TGTGCCAGCAGTCCAGCGCCCCTCAGTTCACTAGGAGATACGCAGTATTTT. This codes for CASSPAPLSSLGDTQYF.

This clone has just a few counts. The chain has TRBV5-6 and TRBJ1-2; 9 positions agree with TRBD1. Germline CDR1 is SGHDT and CDR2 is YYEEEE. J gave up 7 bases and V 4 bases, and 14 bases lay outside the gene matches. This CDR3 comprises 16 residues. DNA for the CDR3: TGTGCCAGCAGCCTCTGGGACGGGACAGGGATCGTTGGCTACACCTTC. Its translation is CASSLWDGTGIVGYTF.

This chain joins TRBV3-1 (or the pseudogene TRBV3-2) and TRBJ1-5; TRBD1 aligns across 9 bases. V lost 0 bases to trimming and J lost 4 bases; unmatched junction nucleotides: 13. The CDR3 covers 19 residues. CDR1 is LGHDT, CDR2 YNNKEL, per germline (reference sequence). The CDR3 sequence is CASSQEVSYGTGNNQPQHF. Here the CDR3 DNA reads TGTGCCAGCAGCCAAGAAGTTTCCTACGGGACAGGGAATAATCAGCCCCAGCATTTT.

This rearrangement joins TRBV28 to TRBJ1-2, with D possibly matching TRBD1 (6 bases). V lost 6 bases and J lost 3, with 17 bases in between. This CDR3 is built from 15 residues. CDR1 is MDHEN and CDR2 is SYDVKM in the germline V gene. CDR3 in DNA: TGTGCCAGCAGACCAATGCCCCCAGGGGACTATGGCTACACCTTC. It codes for CASRPMPPGDYGYTF.

The J gene is TRBJ2-5, the V gene TRBV5-8; 9 bases are shared with TRBD2. The V and J ends lost 1 base and 3 bases, in that order; junction bases with no gene match: 4. The V gene's germline CDR1 is SGHTS and CDR2 YDEGEE. This CDR3 spans 15 amino acids. As DNA, the CDR3 is TGTGCCAGCAGCTTGCGGCTAGCGGGAAAAGAGACCCAGTACTTC. This codes for CASSLRLAGKETQYF.

This clone was observed once. As DNA, the CDR3 is TGCGCCAGCAGCCAAGTGTCGGGGTTTGAAAAACTGTTTTTT. It translates to CASSQVSGFEKLFF. This chain joins TRBV4-1 and TRBJ1-4; D is ambiguous. CDR1 is MGHRA and CDR2 is YSYEKL in the germline V gene. The CDR3 sequence is 14 residues long. Trimming pared 1 base from V and 7 bases from J, leaving 10 bases between.

This chain uses TRBV19 with TRBJ1-1; TRBD1 is a possible D gene (5 bases). In germline, CDR1 is LNHDA, CDR2 SQIVND (reference sequence). Trimming removed 7 bases from V and 4 bases from J, with 16 bases in between. This CDR3 is 14 amino acids long. The DNA of the CDR3 is TGTGCCAGTATTGGGGCCGCCTCTAGCACTGAAGCTTTCTTT. Translation: CASIGAASSTEAFF.

The chain is built from TRBV7-6 and TRBJ1-5; a possible D gene is TRBD1 (6 bases). Trimming pared 1 base from V and 5 bases from J, leaving 9 bases between. This CDR3 contains 14 residues. The V gene's germline CDR1 is SGHVS and CDR2 FNYEAQ. The CDR3 spells CASSLEAGDQPQHF. The DNA of the CDR3 is TGTGCCAGCAGCTTAGAGGCAGGGGATCAGCCCCAGCATTTT.

The chain carries TRBV3-1 (or the pseudogene TRBV3-2) and TRBJ1-3; D ambiguous. Germline CDR1 reads LGHDT; CDR2 reads YNNKEL (reference sequence). V was shortened by 3 bases and J by 0 bases, with 6 bases between the two germline ends. The CDR3 totals 14 residues. CDR3 sequence reads: CASSQLSSGNTIYF. The CDR3 region has the DNA TGTGCCAGCAGCCAGTTGAGCTCTGGAAACACCATATATTTT.

This chain links TRBV3-1 (or the pseudogene TRBV3-2) with TRBJ1-1; 9 nucleotides match TRBD1. Trimming removed 5 bases from V and 1 base from J; junction bases left unmatched: 14. The CDR3 sequence is 18 residues long. Per the germline V gene, CDR1 is LGHDT and CDR2 is YNNKEL (reference sequence). CDR3 amino acids: CASSARPGQGLGNTEAFF. The DNA of the CDR3 is TGTGCCAGCAGCGCCCGCCCGGGACAGGGTCTGGGGAACACTGAAGCTTTCTTT.

The chain is built from TRBV28 and TRBJ2-1, with 9 bases aligning to TRBD2. This CDR3 is built from 16 residues. The V gene end was trimmed by 6 bases and the J gene end by 3 bases; junction bases not matched to a gene: 9. From germline, CDR1 is MDHEN and CDR2 SYDVKM. CDR3 protein: CASSRSTSGGYNEQFF. The DNA of the CDR3 is TGTGCCAGCAGCCGCTCGACTAGCGGTGGCTACAATGAGCAGTTCTTC.

The chain couples TRBV30 to TRBJ2-5; D is unresolved. V lost 4 bases and J lost 5, with 8 bases in between. Germline CDR1 is GTSNPN and CDR2 is SVGIG (reference sequence). The CDR3 length is 11 residues. The DNA of the CDR3 is TGTGCCTGGAAGGTCGGGGAGACCCAGTACTTC. Its protein is CAWKVGETQYF. The variable domain in full, with the rest retrieved from reference TRBV30 and TRBJ2-5, is SQTIHQWPATLVQPVGSPLSLECTVEGTSNPNLYWYRQAAGRGLQLLFYSVGIGQISSEVPQNLSASRPQDRQFILSSKKLLLSDSGFYLCAWKVGETQYFGPGTRLLVL.

The chain employs TRBV2 and TRBJ1-4, with TRBD1 matching 11 bases. The germline V gene encodes CDR1 SNHLY and CDR2 FYNNEI. V dropped 6 bases and J dropped 8; count of bases not matched to a gene: 8. The CDR3 totals 15 residues. The CDR3 spells CASSARTGGREKLFF. The CDR3 nucleotides read TGTGCCAGCAGCGCCAGGACAGGGGGCCGGGAAAAACTGTTTTTT. Based on the CDR3 plus reference TRBV2 and TRBJ1-4, the full variable domain is EPEVTQTPSHQVTQMGQEVILRCVPISNHLYFYWYRQILGQKVEFLVSFYNNEISEKSEIFDDQFSVERPDGSNFTLKIRSTKLEDSAMYFCASSARTGGREKLFFGSGTQLSVL.

The CDR3 region has the DNA TGTGCCAGCAGTTTATTTGCGGAATACGAGCAGTACTTC. It specifies CASSLFAEYEQYF. V usage is TRBV27 and J usage is TRBJ2-7, with D unresolved. Trimming cost V 1 base and J 4 bases, with 8 bases left between them. The CDR3 loop spans 13 amino acids. Germline CDR1 is MNHEY and CDR2 is SMNVEV (reference sequence).

The chain links TRBV5-1 to TRBJ1-6; the D is unclear. This CDR3 is 15 amino acids long. The V gene's germline CDR1 is SGHRS and CDR2 YFSETQ. Trimming took off 4 bases at V and 2 bases at J, with 10 bases between the two ends. CDR3 sequence (DNA): TGCGCCAGCAGCCGGTCGTGGGCCTATAATTCACCCCTCCACTTT. Encoded protein: CASSRSWAYNSPLHF.

This rearrangement joins TRBV7-2 to TRBJ2-7; TRBD1 matches 11 bases. Germline loops: CDR1 SGHTA, CDR2 FQGNSA. CDR3 length: 15 residues. V lost 1 base to trimming and J lost 5 bases; unmatched junction nucleotides: 4. Here the CDR3 reads CASSLGGTGGDEQYF. CDR3 nucleotide sequence: TGTGCCAGCAGCTTAGGGGGGACAGGGGGAGACGAGCAGTACTTC.

V and J are TRBV2 and TRBJ2-1; D assignment may be TRBD1 or TRBD2 (5 bases each). The CDR3 runs 16 residues. Deletions cut 2 bases from V and 6 bases from J, with 17 bases between. Germline CDR1 SNHLY, CDR2 FYNNEI. The CDR3 coding sequence is TGTGCCAGCAGTGAAATGAGGGGCTCCTTCGGCAATGAGCAGTTCTTC. It is translated as CASSEMRGSFGNEQFF.

The chain links TRBV15 to TRBJ2-4, with 9 bases that match TRBD2. Germline lookup yields CDR1 LNHNV and CDR2 YYDKDF (reference sequence). The V segment lost 0 bases and the J segment 5 bases; nucleotides outside the gene matches: 5. The CDR3 has 16 amino acids. Here the CDR3 DNA reads TGTGCCACCAGCAGAGATACAGCGGGGGGCCAAAACATTCAGTACTTC. Amino acid sequence: CATSRDTAGGQNIQYF.

This clone was seen once. The chain combines TRBV3-1 (or the pseudogene TRBV3-2) with TRBJ1-2; a weak D match, TRBD1 (6 bases). Germline V gene data show CDR1 as LGHDT and CDR2 as YNNKEL (reference sequence). The CDR3 is 13 amino acids. With 4 bases removed from V and 8 bases from J, the gap between germline ends came to 14 bases. The CDR3 nucleotides read TGTGCCAGCAGCCGGGACATAAGTTTAGGCTACACCTTC. As protein: CASSRDISLGYTF.

V usage is TRBV14 and J usage is TRBJ1-6; a weak D match, TRBD1 (5 bases). CDR3 length: 13 residues. The V and J ends lost 4 bases and 8 bases respectively, with 9 bases between them. The V gene's germline CDR1 is SGHDN and CDR2 FVKESK. CDR3 DNA: TGTGCCAGCAGCCGACAGACCCATTCACCCCTCCACTTT. Protein: CASSRQTHSPLHF. The whole variable domain, filled in from reference TRBV14 and TRBJ1-6, reads EAGVTQFPSHSVIEKGQTVTLRCDPISGHDNLYWYRRVMGKEIKFLLHFVKESKQDESGMPNNRFLAERTGGTYSTLKVQPAELEDSGVYFCASSRQTHSPLHFGNGTRLTVT.

The chain carries TRBV7-9 and TRBJ1-2; possible D gene TRBD1, 6 bases. Per germline, CDR1 SEHNR and CDR2 FQNEAQ (reference sequence). Trimming took off 6 bases at V and 6 bases at J, with 23 bases between the two ends. This CDR3 has 16 residues. CDR3 coding DNA: TGTGCCAGCAGTCCCGTAATAGGACAGTCCACTGATGGCTACACCTTC. It is translated as CASSPVIGQSTDGYTF.

V usage is TRBV21-1 and J usage is TRBJ2-1; the D call TRBD2 from the table was never checked on the DNA. TRBV21-1 is annotated as a pseudogene. The CDR3 is 16 residues long. DNA of the CDR3: TGTGCCAGCAAAAATGAAGCCGGGACTAGCGGGGATGAGCAGTTCTTC. Translation gives CASKNEAGTSGDEQFF.

The rearrangement joins TRBV30 to TRBJ2-6; a possible D gene is TRBD2 (6 bases). Germline V CDR1 and CDR2: GTSNPN, SVGIG (reference sequence). The CDR3 loop spans 14 amino acids. Trimming took off 3 bases at V and 4 bases at J, with 10 bases between the two ends. CDR3 nucleotides: TGTGCCTGGAGCAGGGAGGCCGGGGCCAACGTCCTGACTTTC. It encodes CAWSREAGANVLTF.

This chain uses TRBV5-8 with TRBJ2-7; the D is unclear. V lost 0 bases and J lost 6, with 7 bases in between. The germline CDR1 and CDR2 sequences are SGHTS and YDEGEE. The CDR3 sequence is 12 residues long. CDR3 sequence (DNA): TGTGCCAGCAGCTTGGTGGGGATCGAGCAGTACTTC. The encoded protein is CASSLVGIEQYF.

The chain recombines TRBV19 with TRBJ1-5; no clear D gene. From germline, CDR1 is LNHDA and CDR2 SQIVND (reference sequence). Trimming took 1 base from V and 2 from J, leaving 12 bases between them. The CDR3 consists of 16 residues. The CDR3 loop reads CASSIGGQLGNQPQHF. CDR3 coding DNA: TGTGCCAGTAGTATAGGGGGTCAACTGGGCAATCAGCCCCAGCATTTT.